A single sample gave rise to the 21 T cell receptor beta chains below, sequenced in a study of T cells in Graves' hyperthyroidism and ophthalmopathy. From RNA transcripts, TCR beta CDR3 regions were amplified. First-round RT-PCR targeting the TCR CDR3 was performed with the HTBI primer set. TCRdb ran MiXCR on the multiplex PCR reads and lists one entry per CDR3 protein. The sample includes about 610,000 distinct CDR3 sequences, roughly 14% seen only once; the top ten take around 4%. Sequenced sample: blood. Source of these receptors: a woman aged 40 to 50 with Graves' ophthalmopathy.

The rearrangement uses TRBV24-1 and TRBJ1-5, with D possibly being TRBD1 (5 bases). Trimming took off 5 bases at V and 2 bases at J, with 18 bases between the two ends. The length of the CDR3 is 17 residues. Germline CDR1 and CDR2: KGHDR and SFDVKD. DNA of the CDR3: TGTGCCACCAGTGCGTCCCAGGGACCAAGGGGCAATCAGCCCCAGCATTTT. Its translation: CATSASQGPRGNQPQHF.

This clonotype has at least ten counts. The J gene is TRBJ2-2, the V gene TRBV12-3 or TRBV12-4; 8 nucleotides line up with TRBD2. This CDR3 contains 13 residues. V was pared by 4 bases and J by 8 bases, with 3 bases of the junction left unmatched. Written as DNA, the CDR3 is TGTGCCAGCAGTTCCCGGGGGGGGGGGGAGCTGTTTTTT. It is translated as CASSSRGGGELFF.

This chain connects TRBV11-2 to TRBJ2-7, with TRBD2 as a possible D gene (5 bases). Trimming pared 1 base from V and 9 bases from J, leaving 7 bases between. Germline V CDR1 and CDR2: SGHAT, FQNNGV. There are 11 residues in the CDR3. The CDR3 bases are TGTGCCAGCAGCTTAGGGGCGGGGCAGTACTTC. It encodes CASSLGAGQYF.

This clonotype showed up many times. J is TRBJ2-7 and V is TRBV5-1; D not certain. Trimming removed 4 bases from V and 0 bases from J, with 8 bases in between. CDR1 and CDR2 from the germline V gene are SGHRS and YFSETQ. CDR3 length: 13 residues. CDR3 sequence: CASSALTSYEQYF. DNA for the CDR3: TGCGCCAGCAGCGCACTTACCTCCTACGAGCAGTACTTC.

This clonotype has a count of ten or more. CDR3 in DNA: TGTGCCAGCAGTACCCGACAGCGACCTACTAACTATGGCTACACCTTC. Translation gives CASSTRQRPTNYGYTF. This chain connects TRBV27 to TRBJ1-2; TRBD1 might be the D (5 bases). CDR1 MNHEY and CDR2 SMNVEV come from the germline V gene (reference sequence). The CDR3 loop spans 16 amino acids. V was clipped by 5 bases and J by 0 bases, with 16 bases between them.

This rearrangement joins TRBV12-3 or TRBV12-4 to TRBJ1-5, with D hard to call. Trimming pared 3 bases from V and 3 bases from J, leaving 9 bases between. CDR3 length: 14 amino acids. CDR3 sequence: CASSFSGTNQPQHF. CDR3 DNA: TGTGCCAGCAGTTTCAGTGGAACCAATCAGCCCCAGCATTTT.

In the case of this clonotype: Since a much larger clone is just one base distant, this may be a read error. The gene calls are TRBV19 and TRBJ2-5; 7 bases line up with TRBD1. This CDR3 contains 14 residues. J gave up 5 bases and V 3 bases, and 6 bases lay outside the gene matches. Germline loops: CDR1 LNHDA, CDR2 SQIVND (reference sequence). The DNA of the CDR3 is TGTGCCAGTAGTATTGACAGGGTGTGGGAGACCCAGTACTTC. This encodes CASSIDRVWETQYF. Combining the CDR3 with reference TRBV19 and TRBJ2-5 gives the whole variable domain DGGITQSPKYLFRKEGQNVTLSCEQNLNHDAMYWYRQDPGQGLRLIYYSQIVNDFQKGDIAEGYSVSREKKESFPLTVTSAQKNPTAFYLCASSIDRVWETQYFGPGTRLLVL.

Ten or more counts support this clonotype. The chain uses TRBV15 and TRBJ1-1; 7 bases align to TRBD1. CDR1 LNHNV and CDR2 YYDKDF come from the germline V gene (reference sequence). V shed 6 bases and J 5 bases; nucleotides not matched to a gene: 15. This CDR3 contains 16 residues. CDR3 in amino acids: CATSPTPDRVGTEAFF. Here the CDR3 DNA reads TGTGCCACCAGTCCAACCCCCGACAGGGTAGGAACTGAAGCTTTCTTT.

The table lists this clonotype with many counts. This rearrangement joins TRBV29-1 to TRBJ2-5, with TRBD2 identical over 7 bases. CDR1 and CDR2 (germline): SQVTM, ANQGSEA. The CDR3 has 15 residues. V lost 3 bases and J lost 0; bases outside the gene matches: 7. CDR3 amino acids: CSVEGGRGNQETQYF. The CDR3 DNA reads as TGCAGCGTTGAGGGAGGGCGCGGGAACCAAGAGACCCAGTACTTC.

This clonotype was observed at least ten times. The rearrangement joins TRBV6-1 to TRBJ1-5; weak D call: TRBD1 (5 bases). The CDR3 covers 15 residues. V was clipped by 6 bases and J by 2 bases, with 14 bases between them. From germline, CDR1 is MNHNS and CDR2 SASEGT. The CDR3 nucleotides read TGTGCCAGCAGCCCGCTGGGGGTAGGCAATCAGCCCCAGCATTTT. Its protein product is CASSPLGVGNQPQHF.

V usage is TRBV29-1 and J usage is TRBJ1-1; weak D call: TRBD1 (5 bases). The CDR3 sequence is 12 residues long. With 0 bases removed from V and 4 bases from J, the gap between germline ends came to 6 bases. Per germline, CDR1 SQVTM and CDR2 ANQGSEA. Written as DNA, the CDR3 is TGCAGCGTTGAAGACGGGGGCACTGAAGCTTTCTTT. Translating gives CSVEDGGTEAFF. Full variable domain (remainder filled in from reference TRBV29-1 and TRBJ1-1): SAVISQKPSRDICQRGTSLTIQCQVDSQVTMMFWYRQQPGQSLTLIATANQGSEATYESGFVIDKFPISRPNLTFSTLTVSNMSPEDSSIYLCSVEDGGTEAFFGQGTRLTVV.

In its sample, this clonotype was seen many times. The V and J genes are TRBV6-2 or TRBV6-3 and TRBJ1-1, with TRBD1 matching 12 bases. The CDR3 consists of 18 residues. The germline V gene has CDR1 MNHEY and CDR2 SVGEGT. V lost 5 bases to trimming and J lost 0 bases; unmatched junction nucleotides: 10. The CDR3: CASSPGQGAGWMNTEAFF. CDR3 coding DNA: TGTGCCAGCAGTCCGGGACAGGGGGCAGGTTGGATGAACACTGAAGCTTTCTTT.

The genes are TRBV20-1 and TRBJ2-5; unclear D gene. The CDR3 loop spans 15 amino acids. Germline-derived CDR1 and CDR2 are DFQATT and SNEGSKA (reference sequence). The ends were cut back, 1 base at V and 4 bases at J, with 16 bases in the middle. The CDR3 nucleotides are TGCAGTGCTAGAGTCTTCACCCAGACCCCAGAGACCCAGTACTTC. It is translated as CSARVFTQTPETQYF.

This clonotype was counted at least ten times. This chain's CDR3 is CSASSGRALPGWSQYF. Written as DNA, the CDR3 is TGCAGTGCTAGTAGCGGGAGGGCCCTCCCGGGTTGGTCCCAGTACTTC. The V gene is TRBV20-1, the J gene TRBJ2-5; TRBD2 agrees at 11 bases. The germline V gene has CDR1 DFQATT and CDR2 SNEGSKA (reference sequence). Trimming cost V 3 bases and J 9 bases; bases outside gene matches: 15. The CDR3 covers 16 residues.

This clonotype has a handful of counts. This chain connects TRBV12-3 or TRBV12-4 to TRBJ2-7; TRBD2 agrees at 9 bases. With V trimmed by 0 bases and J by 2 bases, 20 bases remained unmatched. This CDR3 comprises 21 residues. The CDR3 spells CASSLALGVSASGVRTYEQYF. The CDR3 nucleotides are TGTGCCAGCAGTTTAGCGCTAGGGGTGAGTGCTAGCGGGGTCAGAACCTACGAGCAGTACTTC.

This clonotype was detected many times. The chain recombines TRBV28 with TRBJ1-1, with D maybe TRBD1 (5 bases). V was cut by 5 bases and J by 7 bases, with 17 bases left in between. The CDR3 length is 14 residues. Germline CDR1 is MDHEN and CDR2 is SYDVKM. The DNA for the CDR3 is TGTGCCAGCAGTCTGAGGGGCGGCTTGATTGAAGCTTTCTTT. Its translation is CASSLRGGLIEAFF.

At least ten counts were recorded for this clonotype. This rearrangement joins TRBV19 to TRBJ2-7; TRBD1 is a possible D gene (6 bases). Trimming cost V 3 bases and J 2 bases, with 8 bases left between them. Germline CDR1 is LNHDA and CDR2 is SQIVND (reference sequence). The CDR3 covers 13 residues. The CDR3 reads CASSIPGAYEQYF. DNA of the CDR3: TGTGCCAGTAGTATCCCAGGGGCCTACGAGCAGTACTTC.

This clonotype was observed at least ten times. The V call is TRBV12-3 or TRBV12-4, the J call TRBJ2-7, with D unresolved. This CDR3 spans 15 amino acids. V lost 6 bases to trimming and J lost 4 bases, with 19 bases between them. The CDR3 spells CASSPGPHPLYEQYF. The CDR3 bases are TGTGCCAGCAGCCCCGGACCCCACCCACTATACGAGCAGTACTTC.

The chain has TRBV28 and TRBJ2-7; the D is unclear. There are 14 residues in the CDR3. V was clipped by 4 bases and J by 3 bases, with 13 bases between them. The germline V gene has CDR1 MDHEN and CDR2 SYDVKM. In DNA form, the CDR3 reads TGTGCCAGCAGTTCAGGTATAACCTTCTACGAGCAGTACTTC. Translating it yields CASSSGITFYEQYF.

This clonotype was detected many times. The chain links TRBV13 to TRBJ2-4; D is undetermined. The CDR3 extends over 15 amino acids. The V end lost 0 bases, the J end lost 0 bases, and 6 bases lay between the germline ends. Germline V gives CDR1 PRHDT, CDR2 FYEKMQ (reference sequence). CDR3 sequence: CASSLGPRAKNIQYF. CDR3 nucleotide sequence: TGTGCCAGCAGCTTAGGCCCCAGAGCCAAAAACATTCAGTACTTC.

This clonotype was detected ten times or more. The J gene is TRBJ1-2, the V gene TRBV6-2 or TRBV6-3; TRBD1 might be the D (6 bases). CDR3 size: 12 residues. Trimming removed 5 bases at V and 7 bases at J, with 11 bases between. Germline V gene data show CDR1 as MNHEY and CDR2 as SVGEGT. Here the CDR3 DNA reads TGTGCCAGCAGTACAGGGTCGTTTGGCTACACCTTC. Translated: CASSTGSFGYTF.